This T cell receptor (beta chain) was retrieved from a study of T-cell reconstitution after alpha-beta-depleted transplantation in children (dated by TCRdb to about 2016). For context, the study as a whole: T-cell immune reconstitution after TCRalphabeta/CD19-depleted allogeneic hematopoietic cell transplantation in children was quantitatively tracked in the study by means of TCR repertoire profiling.

Receptor amplification or capture employed PCR. Instrument used: Illumina HiSeq 2500. TCR libraries were prepared with molecular barcoding, using unique molecular identifiers to normalize TCRbeta repertoire quantification. TCRdb applied fastp at Q25 and MiXCR to the public reads, then kept only in-frame beta chains. CDR3 protein sequences are deduplicated, and each keeps its most common genes and DNA. The sample table holds about 600,000 distinct CDR3 sequences, of which roughly 10% were seen once. Less than 5% of the sample rests with the top ten. Worth noting for this clonotype: Its specific antigen is unknown. The sample holds no much larger clone one base away, and base qualities are not on file.

From the germline V gene, CDR1 is SGHVS and CDR2 is FQNEAQ. From the cysteine through the phenylalanine, the CDR3 covers 13 amino acids. Only the CDR3 portion is preserved as DNA: 39 bases, with reading frame beginning at the first base. V and J lose 5 bases and 8 bases, and a span of 12 bases separates them. The sample in question was PBMCs from the stem cell graft donor, obtained from the stem cell graft. This clonotype originated in a human donor who donated a stem cell graft to a child with acute myeloid leukemia. Here the chain combines TRBV7-8 and TRBJ1-4, with the D gene too uncertain to name. The CDR3 amino acid sequence is: CASSPQSIEKLFF. The nucleotide sequence is given as TGTGCCAGCAGCCCTCAATCGATAGAAAAACTGTTTTTT.